Listed here is a single T cell receptor (beta chain). This clone was detected a few times. Its antigen is unknown. Base qualities are not provided; no much larger clone lies one nucleotide away. Using the deep immunoSEQ assay, multiplex PCR amplified TCR CDR3 regions from genomic DNA. Extracted genomic DNA from each cell subset was spread evenly across all wells of several immunoSEQ 96-well plates, with each plate serving as a replicate. Each replicate PCR for sorted subsets received 200 ng genomic DNA, equal to some 32,000 T cell genomes. Purified libraries were quantified with a Qubit 3.0 fluorometer, sized on a Bioanalyzer 2100, and re-quantified with the KAPA Library Quantification kit. Every immunoSEQ 96-well plate was sequenced on a dedicated single-read 150-cycle Illumina NextSeq 550 flow cell. In the paper's pipeline: Because only junctional sequences without quality scores were contained in the immunoSEQ output, filtering matching that applied to full-length reads could not be performed. Sequences were annotated with PyIR, a Python wrapper for IgBLAST v1.9, and V/J genes and CDR3 were assigned using IMGT germline references. Reads with weak V/J assignments (E-value above 1e-6), missing CDR3, stop codons, out-of-frame junctions, or ambiguous translated residues were removed. V3J clonotypes were defined by identical inferred V gene, J gene, and CDR3 amino acid sequence. The percentage overlap between two repertoires was calculated by dividing the number of shared unique clonotypes by the size of the smaller repertoire. Three approaches were used to assess repertoire richness: RTK rarefaction, the Chao1 estimator, and Recon v2.1 estimates of unobserved clonotypes. OLGA was used to compute generation probabilities for all TCRbeta clonotypes that the gDNA method yielded from a few donors. The immuneACCESS repertoire file appears here via TCRdb, limited to in-frame rearrangements. These files lack a portion of the clones; in checked studies, under half of the deficit traces to unresolved V genes, and the cause of the others is not known. V, J and clone size were drawn from that table, and D and trimming were deduced from the DNA. The sample table records about 1 million clones; about 76% of these occur just once. The biggest ten clones account for about 1.4% of the sample.

The donors were healthy, HIV-negative adults with no recently reported acute infections or vaccinations. Only Caucasian adults living in Nashville, Tennessee, USA were represented among the donors. Magnetic negative selection was used to enrich CD4+ T cells, after which naive cells were positively selected on CD45RA and the negative fraction became the memory subset. Blood was obtained by leukapheresis, after which PBMCs were separated by Ficoll-Histopaque density gradient centrifugation and cryopreserved in liquid nitrogen vapor phase. Analytical flow cytometry was used to check the purity and quantity of every magnetically sorted T cell population. From each sorted fraction, genomic DNA was isolated and quantified by UV absorbance on a Nanodrop 2000c. V and J are truncated by 2 bases and 3 bases respectively, leaving an intervening sequence of 13 bases. Taken from cysteine to phenylalanine, the CDR3 has 15 residues. CDR3 DNA only is kept here, 45 bases in frame from base 1. Via the germline V gene (reference sequence), CDR1 is MNHEY and CDR2 SMNVEV.

This specimen comes from a study of shared clonotypes between healthy human individuals (dated by TCRdb to 2020 to 2022). With respect to the entire study: A couple of women and three men aged 18 to 49 years were included in the cohort. Per donor, three plates each were used for CD4 naive and CD4 memory, two for CD8 naive, and one for CD8 memory. To estimate repertoire size and how much clonotype sharing occurs between individuals, the study deeply sequenced the blood TCR repertoires of about five healthy adults. Different laboratories and diverse techniques were used to prepare libraries and sequence TCR repertoires, to increase sequencing depth and limit assay-specific biases. Per donor, leukapheresis produced somewhere between about 0.8 and 9 billion PBMCs.

The investigation overall reported the following: Sampling was restricted to blood, and TCR repertoires in tissue are likely to differ from TCR repertoires in blood. Pairwise subsampling indicated that sequencing depth was expected to affect the degree of clonotype sharing among donors. When several donors were compared, the shared fraction of clonotypes was approximately 5% for naive CD4, roughly 3.4% for naive CD8, more than 2% for memory CD4, and 0.4% for memory CD8. Because the study included only a small number of donors, the genetic and exposure-history diversity represented was limited. Estimated clonotype richness was generally larger for naive than for memory subsets. Higher generation probabilities were observed for clonotypes shared by all four sorted-subset donors than for non-shared clonotypes. Incomplete sequencing was indicated by rarefaction of sorted-subset datasets, despite the large sequencing depth.

This chain joins TRBV27 to TRBJ2-5; the D segment cannot be called with confidence. The sequence was obtained from a man younger than 35 in good health. Sequences were obtained from memory CD4+ T cells sorted from blood. The label giving this sample's cell subset or site can be read as: CD45RA-negative fraction. The CDR3 region has the sequence CASSLGRSREETQYF. The nucleotides read TGTGCCAGCAGTTTAGGTCGGTCAAGGGAAGAGACCCAGTACTTC.